The rows below give T cell receptor beta chains drawn from one sample of a study of T cells in Graves' hyperthyroidism and ophthalmopathy. TCRdb analysed the multiplex PCR reads with MiXCR anew, one entry per CDR3 protein. Among a few hundred thousand distinct CDR3 sequences listed, more than 12% were seen once. Input material: blood. Every receptor here comes from a woman aged 25 to 39 with Graves' hyperthyroidism. Each CDR3 is given with its conserved first and last residue. A D gene is named only where the DNA matches it firmly. Rows give clone size only sometimes, using once, few, many, or a class for an expanded clone.

TRBJ2-2 TRBV5-1 . TRBD2 TGCGCCAGCAGCTTGGAAGCGGGAGCTACCGGGGAGCTGTTTTTT CASSLEAGATGELFF
TRBJ2-1 TRBV3-1 many . TGTGCCAGCAGCCAAGTTTTGAAGGCCTCGGGGAATGAGCAGTTCTTC CASSQVLKASGNEQFF
TRBJ1-1 TRBV3-1 many . TGTGCCAGCAGCCAAGGGTCGGCGAACACTGAAGCTTTCTTT CASSQGSANTEAFF
TRBJ1-2 TRBV7-8 . . TGTGCCAGCAGCAAGGGGTCAGGGTATGGCTACACCTTC CASSKGSGYGYTF
TRBJ1-3 TRBV7-2 . . TGTGCCAGCAGCCCCTTGGCCCTCCAGGGGTCTGGAAACACCATATATTTT CASSPLALQGSGNTIYF
TRBJ1-3 TRBV30 many . TGTGCCTGGAACGGTGCGGGAGGAAACACCATATATTTT CAWNGAGGNTIYF
TRBJ1-1 TRBV28 many TRBD1 TGTGCCAGCAACAGGGGACCGATGAACACTGAAGCTTTCTTT CASNRGPMNTEAFF
TRBJ1-6 TRBV27 . . TGTGCCAGCAGTTTCTTCACTTCACACCCCTATAATTCACCCCTCCACTTT CASSFFTSHPYNSPLHF
TRBJ2-1 TRBV7-3 many . TGTGCCAGCAGCTTCGCGGGAACGTTCTCCAATGAGCAGTTCTTC CASSFAGTFSNEQFF
TRBJ1-6 TRBV27 few . TGTGCCACCAGAGGGGGAATGAGAGGAATCTATAATTCACCCCTCCACTTT CATRGGMRGIYNSPLHF
TRBJ2-2 TRBV4-1 few TRBD2 TGCGCCAGCAGCCAACGAGCGGGAGGGCCTATTGAAGATACCGGGGAGCTGTTTTTT CASSQRAGGPIEDTGELFF
TRBJ2-2 TRBV11-2 . TRBD1 TGTGCCAGCAGCTCTTTAGGGACAGGGGGCCTCCGAGCCTACACCGGGGAGCTGTTTTTT CASSSLGTGGLRAYTGELFF
TRBJ1-2 TRBV5-1 few TRBD1 TGCGCCAGCAGCCCTATACCGACAGGGGATGGCTACACCTTC CASSPIPTGDGYTF
TRBJ2-2 TRBV6-5 many TRBD1 TGTGCCAGCAGTTACTCGACAGGGCCCGGGGAGCTGTTTTTT CASSYSTGPGELFF
TRBJ1-4 TRBV4-1 few TRBD1 TGCGCCAGCAGCCAAGATCCGGGACAGGGGGCCGGTAATGAAAAACTGTTTTTT CASSQDPGQGAGNEKLFF
TRBJ1-2 TRBV14 . TRBD1 TGTGCCAGCAGCCAAGATAGGGCAGGGGGCGCGAATGGCTACACCTTC CASSQDRAGGANGYTF
TRBJ2-1 TRBV6-5 many TRBD2 TGTGCCAGCAGTTACTCTGGTAGCGGGGCCTGGGATGAGCAGTTCTTC CASSYSGSGAWDEQFF
TRBJ2-2 TRBV10-3 few TRBD1 TGTGCCATCAGTGAGCTTGGGACAGGTGGAACCGGGGAGCTGTTTTTT CAISELGTGGTGELFF
TRBJ2-5 TRBV29-1 few . TGCAGCGTTGATTTCGGAGAAGAGACCCAGTACTTC CSVDFGEETQYF
TRBJ2-7 TRBV5-1 many . TGCGCCAGCAGCTCCATCCGGGACCATCGAGAGCAGTACTTC CASSSIRDHREQYF
TRBJ2-7 TRBV7-9 many TRBD1 TGTGCCAGCGGACAGGACGCCTACGAGCAGTACTTC CASGQDAYEQYF
TRBJ2-7 TRBV20-1 many TRBD2 TGCAGTGCCACACTAGCGTCTTTAGTCTCCTACGAGCAGTACTTC CSATLASLVSYEQYF
TRBJ2-2 TRBV6-7 . TRBD2 TGTGCCAGCAGTTACTCGAACCTAGCGGGAGGACTTACCGGGGAGCTGTTTTTT CASSYSNLAGGLTGELFF
TRBJ2-3 TRBV28 many TRBD1 TGTGCCAGCAGTTCCTCGACAGGGGCGCTCCCGAATACGCAGTATTTT CASSSSTGALPNTQYF
TRBJ2-1 TRBV28 many TRBD2 TGTGCCAGCAGATCCGGACTAGCGGGCAATGAGCAGTTCTTC CASRSGLAGNEQFF
TRBJ2-5 TRBV18 many . TGTGCCAGCTCACCACCATGGGGGAATCGGGAGACCCAGTACTTC CASSPPWGNRETQYF
TRBJ2-5 TRBV7-9 few . TGTGCCAGCAGCCGGGGGTACCAAGAGACCCAGTACTTC CASSRGYQETQYF
TRBJ1-5 TRBV10-3 many . TGTGCCATCAGTGAAACACCCTATAGCAATCAGCCCCAGCATTTT CAISETPYSNQPQHF
TRBJ1-1 TRBV18 many . TGTGCCAGCTCACCATTCAGGGTTGACACTGAAGCTTTCTTT CASSPFRVDTEAFF
TRBJ2-3 TRBV7-2 . . TGTGCCAGCAGCTTCGATGACGGTTATTTT CASSFDDGYF
TRBJ2-1 TRBV11-2 many TRBD1 TGTGCCAGCAGCACTCGACAGGGTCAGTCCTACAATGAGCAGTTCTTC CASSTRQGQSYNEQFF
TRBJ1-1 TRBV5-5 few . TGTGCCAGCATCCCCCTGGGCACAGGACTCCCTGAAGCTTTCTTT CASIPLGTGLPEAFF
TRBJ1-3 TRBV12-3/TRBV12-4 . TRBD1 TGTGCCAGCAGTCGCCAGGGGGGGGGCTTTGGAAACACCATATATTTT CASSRQGGGFGNTIYF
TRBJ2-2 TRBV29-1 few . TGCAGCGTTGTAGGAGGGGCCACCGGGGAGCTGTTTTTT CSVVGGATGELFF
TRBJ2-5 TRBV2 few . TGTGCCAGCAGTGAATCCGGGAGAAGGGGGGAGACCCAGTACTTC CASSESGRRGETQYF
TRBJ2-7 TRBV20-1 many TRBD2 TGCAGTGCTAAGAGGCCCGGGAGGAACGAGCAGTACTTC CSAKRPGRNEQYF
TRBJ2-1 TRBV20-1 many . TGCAGTGCTAGAGACGGCGGTAACAATGAGCAGTTCTTC CSARDGGNNEQFF
TRBJ1-5 TRBV20-1 many . TGCAGTGCTAAGATGGGCAATCAGCCCCAGCATTTT CSAKMGNQPQHF
TRBJ2-4 TRBV20-1 . . TGCAGTGCTAGACAGCACCACCAGGATGTCGCTAACATTCAGTACTTC CSARQHHQDVANIQYF
TRBJ2-3 TRBV18 many . TGTGCCAGCTCACCAACCGGGACATCTAGCACAGATACGCAGTATTTT CASSPTGTSSTDTQYF
TRBJ2-7 TRBV28 many . TGTGCCAGCAGTTTACAAGGAACAGGGTCCTACGAGCAGTACTTC CASSLQGTGSYEQYF
TRBJ2-7 TRBV7-2 few . TGTGCCAGCAGACGCTCCGGGACCTCCTACGAGCAGTACTTC CASRRSGTSYEQYF
TRBJ2-7 TRBV18 many . TGTGCCAGCTCACCTGTCCGGGGCTACGAGCAGTACTTC CASSPVRGYEQYF
TRBJ2-7 TRBV27 . TRBD1 TGTGCCAGCAGGCGTGGGGACAGGGTATCTCACGAGCAGTACTTC CASRRGDRVSHEQYF
TRBJ2-3 TRBV28 many TRBD2 TGTGCCAGCAGTTTATGGAACCTAGCGGGAGGAGAAGATACGCAGTATTTT CASSLWNLAGGEDTQYF
TRBJ2-5 TRBV7-2 many TRBD2 TGTGCCAGCAGCTTATTTCGGGAGGGGTTCCAAGAGACCCAGTACTTC CASSLFREGFQETQYF
TRBJ2-1 TRBV18 many . TGTGCCAGCTCAACAGACAGTTACAATGAGCAGTTCTTC CASSTDSYNEQFF
TRBJ1-1 TRBV20-1 many . TGCAGTGCAGGGGATTTATTCGTGGGTGACACTGAAGCTTTCTTT CSAGDLFVGDTEAFF
TRBJ2-1 TRBV5-1 few . TGCGCCAGCAGCTGGTCTAGCGCGGACTACAATGAGCAGTTCTTC CASSWSSADYNEQFF
TRBJ2-1 TRBV28 . . TGTGCCAGCAGTTTACCTAGTGAACGGAATGAGCAGTTCTTC CASSLPSERNEQFF
TRBJ1-2 TRBV30 many TRBD1 TGTGCCTGGAGGACAGGGCTAGGGGGCTACACCTTC CAWRTGLGGYTF
TRBJ2-7 TRBV29-1 many . TGCAGCGTGATAAAGATACAGGGGAGGGACGAGCAGTACTTC CSVIKIQGRDEQYF
TRBJ2-3 TRBV6-6 . . TGTGCCAGCAGTTACACAGCGGGTGCCACAGATACGCAGTATTTT CASSYTAGATDTQYF
TRBJ2-1 TRBV7-9 . TRBD1 TGTGCCAACACCCGGGGCAGGGGGAATGAGCAGTTCTTC CANTRGRGNEQFF
TRBJ2-7 TRBV6-1 many TRBD1 TGTGCCAGCATTACAACAGGGGGAGCCTACGAGCAGTACTTC CASITTGGAYEQYF